This T cell receptor beta chain originates from a study of blood T cell repertoires in COVID-19. V was pared by 2 bases and J by 5 bases, with 6 bases between. CDR3 length equals 13 residues. Per germline, CDR1 SGHTA and CDR2 FQGTGA. The data were produced by immunoSEQ multiplex PCR, yet TCRdb's version contains in-frame clones alone and is incomplete. The sample carries fewer than 200,000 clones, around 76% recorded once. Sequenced: peripheral blood. The TCR comes from a woman in her sixties or seventies with COVID-19, enrolled during active disease. V is TRBV7-3 and J is TRBJ2-2; tentative D call: TRBD2 (6 bases). In DNA, the CDR3 is TGTGCCAGCAGCTTAGCGGGAACCGGGGAGCTGTTTTTT. This sequence encodes CASSLAGTGELFF.